The clone carrying this T cell receptor (beta chain) came up a few times. Antigen unknown. This sample was taken from a study of cytomegalovirus exposure and HLA in healthy donors. Findings of the study overall: In a later analysis, a missense DCLRE1C variant was linked to TCR beta V- and J-gene trimming. A previous analysis found most TCR beta V segments productive roughly 90% or roughly 30% of the time. In a later analysis, 15,000 to 20,000 TCR beta sequences were associated with HLA alleles at 0.05 false discovery rate.

With 60 Vbeta and 13 Jbeta primers, the PCR was carried out. Measured with immunoSEQ multiplex PCR; TCRdb has only the in-frame clones, and not every one. The table lists roughly 77,000 clones, roughly 69% of them singletons, with approximately 7% in the top ten. The TCR originated in a woman aged 45 to 65 in good health and CMV-seropositive. Sequenced sample: PBMCs.

The CDR3 DNA sequence: TGTGCCATCAGTCGCCGGGACACTGAAGCTTTCTTT. It specifies CAISRRDTEAFF. The chain uses TRBV10-3 and TRBJ1-1, with D unresolved. V was pared by 5 bases and J by 3 bases, with 7 bases between. CDR3 length: 12 amino acids. Germline CDR1 reads ENHRY; CDR2 reads SYGVKD.